The entry below gives a single T cell receptor beta chain sequence along with its context. This entry is derived from a study of T cell responses to AZD1222 COVID-19 vaccine. The repertoire was sequenced with immunoSEQ multiplex PCR; TCRdb's copy has only in-frame clones and lacks some. The data hold 60,000 or so clones, with 65% to 90% observed a single time. Trimming took off 2 bases at V and 3 bases at J, with 4 bases between the two ends. The CDR3 contains 12 residues. Per the germline V gene, CDR1 is MDHEN and CDR2 is SYDVKM. This clonotype originated in an adult in good health. V is TRBV28 and J is TRBJ1-1; D remains ambiguous. Specimen: peripheral blood, collected on day 0 of AZD1222 vaccination. DNA for the CDR3: TGTGCCAGCAGTTTACAGGACACTGAAGCTTTCTTT. The encoded protein is CASSLQDTEAFF.